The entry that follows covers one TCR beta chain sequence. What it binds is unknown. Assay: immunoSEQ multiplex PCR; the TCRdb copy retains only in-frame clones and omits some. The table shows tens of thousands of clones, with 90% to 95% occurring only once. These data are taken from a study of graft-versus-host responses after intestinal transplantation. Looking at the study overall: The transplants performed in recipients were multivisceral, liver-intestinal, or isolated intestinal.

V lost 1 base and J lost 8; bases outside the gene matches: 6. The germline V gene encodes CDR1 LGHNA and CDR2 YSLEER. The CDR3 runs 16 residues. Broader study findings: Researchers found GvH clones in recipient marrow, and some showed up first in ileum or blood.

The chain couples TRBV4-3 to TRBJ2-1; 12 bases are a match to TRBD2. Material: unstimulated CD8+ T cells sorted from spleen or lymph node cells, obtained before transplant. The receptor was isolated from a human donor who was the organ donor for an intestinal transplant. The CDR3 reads CASSQGLAGGLDEQFF. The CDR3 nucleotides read TGCGCCAGCAGCCAAGGCCTAGCGGGGGGGCTAGATGAGCAGTTCTTC.